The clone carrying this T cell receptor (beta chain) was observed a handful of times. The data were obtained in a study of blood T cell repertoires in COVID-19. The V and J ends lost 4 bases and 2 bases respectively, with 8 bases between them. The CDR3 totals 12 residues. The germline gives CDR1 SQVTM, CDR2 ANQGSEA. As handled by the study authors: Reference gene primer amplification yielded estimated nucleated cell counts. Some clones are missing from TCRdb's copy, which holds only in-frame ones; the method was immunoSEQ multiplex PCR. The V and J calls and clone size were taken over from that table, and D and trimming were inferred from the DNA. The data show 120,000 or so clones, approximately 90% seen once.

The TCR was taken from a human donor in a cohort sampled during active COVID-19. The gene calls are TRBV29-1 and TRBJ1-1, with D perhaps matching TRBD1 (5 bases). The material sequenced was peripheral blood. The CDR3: CSVGDRNTEAFF. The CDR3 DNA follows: TGCAGCGTTGGTGACAGAAACACTGAAGCTTTCTTT.